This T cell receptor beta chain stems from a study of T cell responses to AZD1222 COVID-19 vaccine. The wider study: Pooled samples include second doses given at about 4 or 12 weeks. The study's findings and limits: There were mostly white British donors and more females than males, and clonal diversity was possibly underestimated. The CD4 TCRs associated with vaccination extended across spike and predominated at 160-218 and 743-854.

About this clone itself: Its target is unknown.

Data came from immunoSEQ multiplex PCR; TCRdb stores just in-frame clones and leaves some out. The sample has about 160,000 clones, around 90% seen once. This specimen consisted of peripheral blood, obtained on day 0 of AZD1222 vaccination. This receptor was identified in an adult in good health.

The DNA of the CDR3 is TGTGCCAGCCTACTAGCGGGGGGATACGAGCAGTACTTC. Translating it yields CASLLAGGYEQYF. The chain employs TRBV28 and TRBJ2-7, with 12 bases matching TRBD2. CDR1 MDHEN and CDR2 SYDVKM come from the germline V gene. V shed 8 bases and J 4 bases; nucleotides not matched to a gene: 3. The length of the CDR3 is 13 residues.